The present TCR beta chain was sequenced within a study of technical replicates of blood from a few donors. Germline CDR1 reads MNHNS; CDR2 reads SASEGT. V lost 5 bases, J lost 2 bases, and 3 bases stayed unmatched. The CDR3 has 14 amino acids. Libraries were prepared by immunoSEQ multiplex PCR; TCRdb keeps only in-frame clonotypes and omits some of them. Among around 70,000 clones listed, roughly 94% were seen once. This clone turned up a few times. The chain recombines TRBV6-1 with TRBJ2-7; TRBD2 agrees at 10 bases. The specimen sequenced was T cells isolated from PBMCs. The sequence was collected from a human donor in good health. The CDR3 bases are TGTGCCAGCAGTACTAGCGGGGCTACCTACGAGCAGTACTTC. Protein sequence: CASSTSGATYEQYF.